This T cell receptor (beta chain) originates from a study of control samples from healthy donors and cancer patients. Produced via immunoSEQ multiplex PCR; TCRdb's table is partial and in-frame only. Of about 180,000 clones listed, approximately 90% are singletons. Per germline, CDR1 SEHNR and CDR2 FQNEAQ (reference sequence). The CDR3 contains 14 residues. V was clipped by 5 bases and J by 2 bases, with 10 bases between them. The TCR originated in a man aged 30 to 39 in good health. Sequencing was performed on blood. This chain connects TRBV7-9 to TRBJ1-5; D uncertain. The CDR3 is CASSPSPGNQPQHF. The CDR3 DNA sequence: TGTGCCAGCAGCCCCAGCCCTGGCAATCAGCCCCAGCATTTT.